Each of the 22 T cell receptor beta chains below was sequenced from the same sample in a study of regulatory T cells in long-lasting Graves disease. Relying on iRepertoire HTBI primers and Arm-PCR of CDR3 regions, the team built TCR beta libraries. TCRdb redid the calling of the multiplex PCR reads with MiXCR, one entry per CDR3 protein. The data hold some 420,000 distinct CDR3 sequences, with approximately 22% observed a single time. This sample's time point: persistent/refractory GD, antithyroid drugs over 5 years with positive TRAb. TCR sequences were obtained from RNA taken from PBMCs. The material was peripheral blood mononuclear cells (PBMCs), obtained when the disease was refractory, from a patient treated with antithyroid drugs. These receptor sequences come from a female donor with Graves disease.

The table lists this clonotype with a few counts. The V and J genes are TRBV6-1 and TRBJ2-2; D tentatively fits TRBD1 or TRBD2 (5 bases each). The CDR3 covers 14 residues. CDR1 and CDR2 from the germline V gene are MNHNS and SASEGT. V was pared by 3 bases and J by 0 bases, with 5 bases between. CDR3 nucleotides: TGTGCCAGCAGTGAGGGGGCGAACACCGGGGAGCTGTTTTTT. This gives the protein CASSEGANTGELFF.

Many counts were recorded for this clonotype. CDR3 sequence reads: CASSPLEGTGMGYGYTF. DNA of the CDR3: TGTGCCAGCAGTCCCCTCGAGGGGACAGGGATGGGCTATGGCTACACCTTC. The chain employs TRBV6-1 and TRBJ1-2, with 9 positions matching TRBD1. The V segment lost 5 bases and the J segment 4 bases; nucleotides outside the gene matches: 14. The germline V gene encodes CDR1 MNHNS and CDR2 SASEGT. The length of the CDR3 is 17 residues.

The V and J genes are TRBV7-8 and TRBJ2-1; 7 positions match TRBD1. The junction had 9 bases not matched to a gene; V was cut back by 5 bases and J by 2 bases. The CDR3 is made up of 16 amino acids. CDR1 and CDR2 from the germline V gene are SGHVS and FQNEAQ. The CDR3 coding sequence is TGTGCCAGCAGCATCACCCACAGGGGAACCTACAATGAGCAGTTCTTC. This gives the protein CASSITHRGTYNEQFF.

Ten or more counts support this clonotype. CDR3 coding DNA: TGTGCCAGCAGGTATAGCCTCGTTGAGGGATACGAGCAGTACTTC. Its translation is CASRYSLVEGYEQYF. This rearrangement joins TRBV6-9 to TRBJ2-7; tentative D call: TRBD2 (5 bases). Germline V gene lookup returns CDR1 MNHGY and CDR2 SVAAGI. Between the trimmed V and J ends, which lost 6 bases and 4 bases, there was a span of 19 bases. The length of the CDR3 is 15 residues.

In regard to this clonotype: A much larger clone lies a single base off, so this may be a read error. This chain uses TRBV27 with TRBJ2-7; 11 nucleotides line up with TRBD1. V dropped 5 bases and J dropped 3; count of bases not matched to a gene: 6. CDR3 size: 15 residues. Germline CDR1 reads MNHEY; CDR2 reads SMNVEV (reference sequence). In nucleotides, the CDR3 is TGTGCCAGCAGTGGCAGGACAGGGGGCTTCTACGAGCAGTACTTC. It is translated as CASSGRTGGFYEQYF.

This clonotype was observed many times. The CDR3 is CASSQMGQGNYGYTF. CDR3 nucleotide sequence: TGTGCCAGCAGCCAGATGGGACAGGGGAACTATGGCTACACCTTC. The chain is built from TRBV28 and TRBJ1-2; 10 bases are a match to TRBD1. The germline V gene encodes CDR1 MDHEN and CDR2 SYDVKM. V shed 6 bases and J 2 bases; nucleotides not matched to a gene: 6. The CDR3 is 15 amino acids.

The chain carries TRBV5-1 and TRBJ2-3; D call uncertain. The CDR3 contains 15 residues. Germline CDR1 SGHRS, CDR2 YFSETQ. The germline V and J ends were trimmed by 0 bases and 0 bases, with 8 bases remaining between them. The CDR3, as DNA: TGCGCCAGCAGCTTGGAGAGTTCTAGCACAGATACGCAGTATTTT. Translated, it gives CASSLESSSTDTQYF.

This chain links TRBV11-1 with TRBJ2-7, with D uncertain. This CDR3 has 15 amino acids. The germline V gene has CDR1 SGHAT and CDR2 FQDESV (reference sequence). V was trimmed by 2 bases and J by 3 bases, leaving 14 bases between them. This chain's CDR3 is CASSLSGLWIYEQYF. The DNA of the CDR3 is TGTGCCAGCAGCTTAAGTGGGTTATGGATCTACGAGCAGTACTTC.

This clonotype was counted many times. The chain has TRBV12-3 or TRBV12-4 and TRBJ2-7, with TRBD1 matching 9 bases. V was clipped by 6 bases and J by 4 bases; unmatched bases: 4. The CDR3 loop spans 13 amino acids. As DNA, the CDR3 is TGTGCCAGCAGGTTGGGGACAGGGTACGAGCAGTACTTC. Amino acid sequence: CASRLGTGYEQYF.

This clonotype is a singleton in its sample. This rearrangement joins TRBV28 to TRBJ2-7; 11 positions match TRBD2. The CDR3 is 15 residues long. CDR1 and CDR2 from the germline V gene are MDHEN and SYDVKM. The V gene end was trimmed by 4 bases and the J gene end by 3 bases; junction bases not matched to a gene: 5. The CDR3 DNA is TGTGCCAGCAGTTCGCTAGCGGGAGGAAACTACGAGCAGTACTTC. Protein: CASSSLAGGNYEQYF.

The chain combines TRBV4-2 with TRBJ1-5, with D maybe TRBD1 (6 bases). Germline CDR1 LGHNA, CDR2 YNFKEQ. This CDR3 has 14 residues. Trimming pared 6 bases from V and 5 bases from J, leaving 14 bases between. The CDR3 DNA reads as TGTGCCAGCAGTAAAACAGGGTCCGATCAGCCCCAGCATTTT. It yields the protein CASSKTGSDQPQHF.

This chain links TRBV7-3 with TRBJ2-5, with D perhaps TRBD2 (6 bases). V was trimmed by 1 base and J by 5 bases, leaving 14 bases between them. CDR3 length: 15 amino acids. CDR1 is SGHTA, CDR2 FQGTGA, per germline. As DNA, the CDR3 is TGTGCCAGCAGCTTAAGGGGACTCCCAAGCGAGACCCAGTACTTC. Translating it yields CASSLRGLPSETQYF.

Remarks on this clonotype: A much larger clone lies one base from this, so it may be a read error. This CDR3 fails to terminate in the conserved phenylalanine or tryptophan, so it likely reflects a read error. This sequence joins TRBV7-2 and TRBJ1-1, with D maybe TRBD1 (5 bases). The CDR3 runs 13 residues. CDR1 SGHTA and CDR2 FQGNSA come from the germline V gene. The ends were cut back, 5 bases at V and 3 bases at J, with 10 bases in the middle. The CDR3 reads CASSPKTDTEAFI. Here the CDR3 DNA reads TGTGCCAGCAGCCCAAAGACAGACACTGAAGCTTTCATT.

This clonotype was counted at least ten times. V and J are TRBV7-3 and TRBJ2-6; a possible D gene is TRBD1 (6 bases). The V gene's germline CDR1 is SGHTA and CDR2 FQGTGA. V lost 5 bases and J 11 bases, leaving 13 bases between the germline ends. This CDR3 has 13 residues. The CDR3 nucleotides are TGTGCCAGCAGCCCGGACCCAGGGGACGTCCTGACTTTC. Its protein is CASSPDPGDVLTF.

In its sample, this clonotype was seen many times. Here the CDR3 reads CSASPGVEGYTF. The CDR3 region has the DNA TGCAGTGCTAGTCCGGGGGTAGAAGGCTACACCTTC. This sequence joins TRBV20-1 and TRBJ1-2; possible D gene TRBD1, 5 bases. Germline CDR1 reads DFQATT; CDR2 reads SNEGSKA (reference sequence). Trimming cost V 3 bases and J 8 bases, with 13 bases left between them. The CDR3 contains 12 residues.

This clonotype was recorded a few times. V and J are TRBV5-1 and TRBJ1-1; 7 bases line up with TRBD1. CDR1 SGHRS and CDR2 YFSETQ come from the germline V gene. The CDR3 has 18 amino acids. The V and J ends lost 0 bases and 4 bases, in that order; junction bases with no gene match: 15. CDR3 sequence reads: CASSLAPTGPVLPTEAFF. The CDR3 coding sequence is TGCGCCAGCAGCTTGGCCCCGACAGGGCCGGTTCTGCCCACTGAAGCTTTCTTT.

This clonotype was counted at least ten times. The chain carries TRBV12-3 or TRBV12-4 and TRBJ1-3; D not resolved. V lost 6 bases and J 0 bases, leaving 9 bases between the germline ends. The CDR3 runs 14 residues. CDR3 loop: CASRHRYSGNTIYF. Written as DNA, the CDR3 is TGTGCCAGCAGACACCGATACTCTGGAAACACCATATATTTT.

With regard to this clonotype: A much larger clone differs by one base, so this may be a read error. This sequence joins TRBV6-1 and TRBJ1-2, with D possibly being TRBD1 (6 bases). CDR3 length: 13 amino acids. Germline CDR1 MNHNS, CDR2 SASEGT. DNA for the CDR3: TGTGTCAGCAGTGAGTACAGGGACTATGGCTACACCTTC. Protein: CVSSEYRDYGYTF.

In this sample, this clonotype turned up many times. The chain combines TRBV2 with TRBJ1-5, with 7 bases identical to TRBD1. The CDR3 contains 14 residues. V lost 5 bases and J lost 7; bases outside the gene matches: 8. The germline V gene encodes CDR1 SNHLY and CDR2 FYNNEI. In DNA form, the CDR3 reads TGTGCCAGCAGTCCTACAGGGGTTGGGCAGCCCCAGCATTTT. This encodes CASSPTGVGQPQHF.

This clonotype was found many times. The chain has TRBV30 and TRBJ1-4; D is unresolved. The CDR3 is made up of 12 amino acids. Germline CDR1 is GTSNPN and CDR2 is SVGIG (reference sequence). V dropped 0 bases and J dropped 9 bases, with 8 bases sitting between them. DNA of the CDR3: TGTGCCTGGAGTGTGGACGGGAAAAAACTGTTTTTT. It specifies CAWSVDGKKLFF.

This clonotype was seen ten or more times. The J gene is TRBJ2-7, the V gene TRBV6-1; maybe TRBD1 (5 bases). The CDR3 length is 14 residues. Trimming cost V 8 bases and J 2 bases, with 16 bases left between them. The V gene's germline CDR1 is MNHNS and CDR2 SASEGT. Here the CDR3 DNA reads TGTGCCAGCCAACAGGACATGAACCCCTACGAGCAGTACTTC. Its protein is CASQQDMNPYEQYF.

This clonotype was picked up many times. The rearrangement uses TRBV6-1 and TRBJ1-1; maybe TRBD1 (5 bases). V was pared by 10 bases and J by 4 bases, with 16 bases between. The CDR3 is made up of 13 amino acids. Germline V gene lookup returns CDR1 MNHNS and CDR2 SASEGT. The CDR3 spells CATWVGARTEAFF. The CDR3 DNA sequence: TGTGCCACCTGGGTAGGGGCGCGCACTGAAGCTTTCTTT.